The 27 T cell receptor beta chains below all came from one sample that was sequenced in a study of blood T cells in healthy people across ages. It was with a sample-barcoded 5' primer and a J-beta primer mix that a second PCR of roughly 7 to 12 cycles was run. TCRdb re-analysed the 5' RACE reads in MiXCR, keeping a single row per CDR3 protein. The profile shows around 500,000 distinct CDR3 sequences, roughly a quarter of them singletons. Another study also made use of these data, one on T cells of mothers and their children.

The sample consisted of blood. The receptor set was obtained from a boy aged 2 to 10 in good health.

This clonotype was counted a few times. V is TRBV6-2 or TRBV6-3 and J is TRBJ2-5; tentatively, D is TRBD1 or TRBD2 (5 bases each). Germline values: CDR1 MNHEY, CDR2 SVGEGT. Between the trimmed V and J ends, which lost 6 bases and 5 bases, there was a span of 16 bases. The CDR3 is 14 amino acids. The CDR3 DNA is TGTGCCAGCAGGGGGGACGCTAAGAAGGAGACCCAGTACTTC. This codes for CASRGDAKKETQYF.

This clonotype was detected a few times. The rearrangement links TRBV27 to TRBJ2-5; maybe TRBD2 (5 bases). Near its end, the DNA agrees better with TRBJ2-1, so the J call may be wrong. Per germline, CDR1 MNHEY and CDR2 SMNVEV (reference sequence). The CDR3 has 17 amino acids. The CDR3 protein is CASSLGRLAGFGGEQFF. The CDR3 DNA is TGTGCCAGCAGTTTAGGGCGCCTAGCCGGATTTGGAGGTGAGCAGTTCTTC.

The count of this clonotype is one. A read error is possible here, since a much larger clone lies one base away. The gene calls are TRBV29-1 and TRBJ2-5; the match to TRBD1 covers 7 bases. Germline loops: CDR1 SQVTM, CDR2 ANQGSEA. The CDR3 contains 12 residues. The CDR3 loop reads CSVVVDRETPYF. CDR3 nucleotide sequence: TGCAGCGTTGTGGTAGACAGGGAGACCCCGTACTTC.

This rearrangement joins TRBV6-2 or TRBV6-3 to TRBJ2-5; 7 bases are shared with TRBD1. Near its end, the DNA agrees better with TRBJ2-7, so the J call may be wrong. This CDR3 is built from 14 residues. From germline, CDR1 is MNHEY and CDR2 SVGEGT. CDR3: CASSYDRATYEQYF. Written as DNA, the CDR3 is TGTGCCAGCAGTTATGACAGGGCTACCTACGAGCAGTACTTC.

This clonotype was seen a few times. This chain joins TRBV25-1 and TRBJ2-5, with 9 bases identical to TRBD2. With the DNA end fitting TRBJ2-7 better, the J assignment may be wrong. There are 14 residues in the CDR3. The germline gives CDR1 MGHDK, CDR2 SYGVNS. The CDR3 spells CASSAGTSFYEQYF. The CDR3 region has the DNA TGTGCCAGCAGTGCCGGGACTAGCTTTTACGAGCAGTACTTC.

This clonotype was observed a few times. The chain has TRBV6-5 and TRBJ2-3, with D uncertain. The germline CDR1 and CDR2 sequences are MNHEY and SVGAGI. V was pared by 4 bases and J by 3 bases, with 8 bases between. The CDR3 is 13 residues long. The CDR3 nucleotides read TGTGCCAGCAGTTGGGCTTCGACAGATACGCAGTATTTT. This encodes CASSWASTDTQYF.

In its sample, this clonotype was seen many times. The chain uses TRBV4-1 and TRBJ2-7; possible D gene TRBD2, 5 bases. Germline assignment: CDR1 MGHRA and CDR2 YSYEKL. V was clipped by 5 bases and J by 4 bases, with 12 bases between them. The CDR3 is made up of 13 amino acids. CDR3 region: CASSSKTGYEQYF. CDR3 DNA: TGCGCCAGCAGCTCTAAGACGGGGTACGAGCAGTACTTC.

This clonotype turned up a few times. The chain couples TRBV30 to TRBJ2-5; D unclear. V was pared by 3 bases and J by 5 bases, with 22 bases between. Looked up from germline, CDR1 is GTSNPN and CDR2 is SVGIG (reference sequence). The CDR3 consists of 16 residues. The CDR3 is CAWSATAGPPMETQYF. The CDR3 nucleotides read TGTGCCTGGAGCGCCACCGCTGGACCGCCTATGGAGACCCAGTACTTC.

This clonotype showed up just a few times. The J gene is TRBJ2-1, the V gene TRBV7-8; TRBD2 matches at 14 bases. The CDR3 covers 17 residues. Germline-derived CDR1 and CDR2 are SGHVS and FQNEAQ. V shed 5 bases and J 7 bases; nucleotides not matched to a gene: 10. The CDR3 protein is CASSLRLAGGPNNEQFF. DNA of the CDR3: TGTGCCAGCAGCCTGCGACTAGCGGGAGGGCCGAATAATGAGCAGTTCTTC.

This clonotype has a handful of counts. This chain uses TRBV12-3 or TRBV12-4 with TRBJ1-1, with D perhaps TRBD1 (6 bases). The length of the CDR3 is 12 residues. V shed 5 bases and J shed 8 bases, with 12 bases lying between them. The DNA for the CDR3 is TGTGCCAGCAGTAGGGGGGGCGTCGAAGCTTTCTTT. Amino acids: CASSRGGVEAFF.

The chain recombines TRBV11-2 with TRBJ2-1; D gene uncertain. Germline values: CDR1 SGHAT, CDR2 FQNNGV. There are 14 residues in the CDR3. Trimming left V 2 bases short and J 6 bases short, with 11 bases between. The CDR3 coding sequence is TGTGCCAGCAGCTTAAGGGCTTGGGGCAATGAGCAGTTCTTC. It codes for CASSLRAWGNEQFF.

The chain uses TRBV6-6 and TRBJ1-1; 7 nucleotides align to TRBD1. J lost 3 bases, V lost 7 bases, and 2 bases had no gene match. Germline loops: CDR1 MNHNY, CDR2 SVGAGI (reference sequence). CDR3 length: 12 amino acids. CDR3 residues: CASNTGDTEAFF. CDR3 bases: TGTGCCAGCAACACAGGGGACACTGAAGCTTTCTTT.

The chain uses TRBV7-9 and TRBJ1-2, with 10 bases aligning to TRBD1. The V and J ends lost 4 bases and 4 bases, in that order; junction bases with no gene match: 9. Germline V lookup: CDR1 SEHNR, CDR2 FQNEAQ (reference sequence). The length of the CDR3 is 16 residues. The CDR3 reads CASSSTGGASSYGYTF. Written as DNA, the CDR3 is TGTGCCAGCAGCTCGACAGGGGGCGCGTCGTCCTATGGCTACACCTTC.

This clonotype has just a few counts. The chain recombines TRBV27 with TRBJ2-7; 9 bases align to TRBD1. CDR1 and CDR2 (germline): MNHEY, SMNVEV (reference sequence). Losses at the gene ends were 5 bases for V and 3 bases for J; bases not matched to a gene: 8. The CDR3 consists of 15 residues. The CDR3, as DNA: TGTGCCAGCAGTGGACCGGGACAGGGTGTCTACGAGCAGTACTTC. This gives the protein CASSGPGQGVYEQYF.

The gene calls are TRBV19 and TRBJ2-7; 8 positions agree with TRBD2. CDR1 LNHDA and CDR2 SQIVND come from the germline V gene (reference sequence). This CDR3 comprises 14 residues. The V gene end was trimmed by 3 bases and the J gene end by 0 bases; junction bases not matched to a gene: 1. The CDR3 region is CASSMLAGSYEQYF. CDR3 sequence (DNA): TGTGCCAGTAGTATGCTAGCGGGCTCCTACGAGCAGTACTTC. Supplemented by reference TRBV19 and TRBJ2-7, the full variable domain reads DGGITQSPKYLFRKEGQNVTLSCEQNLNHDAMYWYRQDPGQGLRLIYYSQIVNDFQKGDIAEGYSVSREKKESFPLTVTSAQKNPTAFYLCASSMLAGSYEQYFGPGTRLTVT.

CDR3 DNA sequence: TGCGCCAGCAGCCTCAGTCCCGGCCAGGGGGCTGGAGATACGCAGTATTTT. Residues: CASSLSPGQGAGDTQYF. The gene calls are TRBV4-1 and TRBJ2-3, with TRBD1 matching 8 bases. CDR1 MGHRA and CDR2 YSYEKL come from the germline V gene. This CDR3 has 17 residues. The ends lost 4 bases at V and 5 bases at J; junction bases unmatched: 14.

This rearrangement joins TRBV11-2 to TRBJ2-5; TRBD1 agrees at 7 bases. The CDR3 is 14 amino acids. V was pared by 2 bases and J by 6 bases, with 6 bases of the junction left unmatched. Looked up from germline, CDR1 is SGHAT and CDR2 is FQNNGV. CDR3 sequence reads: CASSLTQGVQTQYF. The CDR3 DNA sequence: TGTGCCAGCAGCTTAACCCAGGGGGTGCAGACCCAGTACTTC.

This chain joins TRBV10-3 and TRBJ1-2, with D unresolved. Trimming removed 4 bases at V and 8 bases at J, with 14 bases between. CDR1 is ENHRY and CDR2 is SYGVKD in the germline V gene. This CDR3 has 13 residues. CDR3 nucleotide sequence: TGTGCCATCAGTGTCGAGGGAACTGGGGGCTACACCTTC. This sequence encodes CAISVEGTGGYTF.

V is TRBV10-3 and J is TRBJ1-1; D is unresolved. The CDR3 totals 13 residues. Trimming left V 3 bases short and J 2 bases short, with 7 bases between. Germline loops: CDR1 ENHRY, CDR2 SYGVKD. CDR3 sequence: CAISEMGNTEAFF. The CDR3 DNA reads as TGTGCCATCAGTGAAATGGGAAACACTGAAGCTTTCTTT.

This chain uses TRBV7-9 with TRBJ2-3; D ambiguous. The CDR3 loop spans 12 amino acids. V lost 4 bases and J 4 bases, leaving 6 bases between the germline ends. The V gene's germline CDR1 is SEHNR and CDR2 FQNEAQ (reference sequence). CDR3 DNA: TGTGCCAGCAGCTCGGTCGCAGATACGCAGTATTTT. Protein product: CASSSVADTQYF.

The table lists this clonotype with a few counts. The chain couples TRBV7-2 to TRBJ2-7, with 8 bases that match TRBD1. CDR3 length: 14 amino acids. V lost 4 bases and J lost 4; bases outside the gene matches: 6. Germline values: CDR1 SGHTA, CDR2 FQGNSA. The CDR3, as DNA: TGTGCCAGCAGCTCTCCGGGACAGGAATACGAGCAGTACTTC. Translated: CASSSPGQEYEQYF.

The CDR3 reads CAISEGGPDTQYF. The DNA of the CDR3 is TGTGCCATCAGTGAGGGGGGCCCAGATACGCAGTATTTT. This sequence joins TRBV10-3 and TRBJ2-3, with D perhaps TRBD1 (6 bases). V lost 2 bases and J lost 4, with 7 bases in between. CDR3 length: 13 residues. Germline V gene sequence: CDR1 ENHRY, CDR2 SYGVKD.

V is TRBV6-5 and J is TRBJ1-2; D may be TRBD1 (6 bases). Looked up from germline, CDR1 is MNHEY and CDR2 is SVGAGI. Trimming pared 0 bases from V and 0 bases from J, leaving 17 bases between. This CDR3 is built from 18 residues. The DNA for the CDR3 is TGTGCCAGCAGTTACTCGGGTCCTATGGGGGGCTCTAACTATGGCTACACCTTC. This sequence encodes CASSYSGPMGGSNYGYTF.

This clonotype was counted a few times. One end of the junction does not line up with germline, which may come from a read error. The rearrangement uses TRBV4-3 and TRBJ2-7; D call uncertain. CDR3 length: 13 residues. Looked up from germline, CDR1 is LGHNA and CDR2 is YSLEER. The DNA for the CDR3 is TGCGCCAGCAGCCAAGATATAACCTACGGGCAGTACTTC. Translation: CASSQDITYGQYF.

CDR3 region: CASSYRVGEGSGNTIYF. The CDR3 coding sequence is TGTGCCAGCAGTTACAGGGTTGGAGAGGGCTCTGGAAACACCATATATTTT. The chain joins TRBV6-5 to TRBJ1-3; no clear D gene. The V gene's germline CDR1 is MNHEY and CDR2 SVGAGI. The V gene lost 2 bases and the J gene lost 0 bases, with 14 bases spanning the gap. The CDR3 extends over 17 amino acids.

V usage is TRBV14 and J usage is TRBJ2-5; D is unclear. Germline V gene lookup returns CDR1 SGHDN and CDR2 FVKESK. With 1 base removed from V and 14 bases from J, the gap between germline ends came to 17 bases. The CDR3 loop spans 13 amino acids. CDR3 region: CASSQAFAETLYF. The DNA for the CDR3 is TGTGCCAGCAGCCAAGCTTTCGCCGAGACTTTATACTTC.

Only a few counts were recorded for this clonotype. The chain is built from TRBV11-3 and TRBJ2-2; D not resolved. The CDR3 has 12 residues. The V gene lost 2 bases and the J gene lost 6 bases, with 4 bases spanning the gap. Germline V gene sequence: CDR1 SGHNT, CDR2 YENEEA. The CDR3 sequence: CASSLYAGELFF. The CDR3 DNA is TGTGCCAGCAGCTTATACGCCGGGGAGCTGTTTTTT.